The entry that follows covers one TCR beta chain sequence. The target antigen is unknown. These data belong to a study of vaccination and CD4 T cells after COVID-19. Germline values: CDR1 SGHRS, CDR2 YFSETQ. V lost 3 bases and J 1 base, leaving 10 bases between the germline ends. The CDR3 has 14 residues. Cultured CD4+ T-cell DNA underwent Oncomine TCR Beta short-read sequencing. TCRdb used MiXCR to reprocess the PCR reads, holding one entry per CDR3 protein. Here the sample spans approximately 12,000 distinct CDR3 sequences, less than 55% being singletons. This sample's treatment: approximately 9-day PBMC culture with coronavirus spike peptide pools or control peptides (ViraFEST assay).

The sample taken for sequencing was cultured CD4+ T cells from blood. V gene TRBV5-1 combines with J gene TRBJ2-5; weak D call: TRBD2 (6 bases). The clonotype was recovered from a human donor with COVID-19. The CDR3 protein is CASSSPSAQETQYF. CDR3 coding DNA: TGCGCCAGCAGCTCACCTAGCGCCCAAGAGACCCAGTACTTC.